The present entry profiles one TCR beta chain with its context. The antigen is unknown. Unique molecular identifiers were affixed to single, distinct cDNA molecules. TCRdb called the 5' RACE reads again in MiXCR, with one record for every CDR3 protein. The table includes 70,000 to 90,000 distinct CDR3 sequences, 15% to 17% detected once. The data derive from a study of early T cells in non-severe SARS-CoV-2 infection. For the study at large: Bulk RNA taken from unsorted whole blood was sequenced, leaving chains unpaired.

Study-wide results and limits: Private and CD4 specificities were missed by VDJdb matching, skewed to anti-spike CD8.

This TCR was sampled from an adult who was a healthcare worker with PCR-confirmed SARS-CoV-2 infection or an uninfected control (not recorded which). The sample was whole blood.

CDR3 bases: TGTGCCAGCAGGGGAACTCGGACTGAAGCTTTCTTT. As protein: CASRGTRTEAFF. The rearrangement joins TRBV3-1 to TRBJ1-1, with D hard to call. CDR3 length: 12 amino acids. From germline, CDR1 is LGHDT and CDR2 YNNKEL (reference sequence). Trimming stripped 6 bases from V and 5 bases from J, with 10 bases between.